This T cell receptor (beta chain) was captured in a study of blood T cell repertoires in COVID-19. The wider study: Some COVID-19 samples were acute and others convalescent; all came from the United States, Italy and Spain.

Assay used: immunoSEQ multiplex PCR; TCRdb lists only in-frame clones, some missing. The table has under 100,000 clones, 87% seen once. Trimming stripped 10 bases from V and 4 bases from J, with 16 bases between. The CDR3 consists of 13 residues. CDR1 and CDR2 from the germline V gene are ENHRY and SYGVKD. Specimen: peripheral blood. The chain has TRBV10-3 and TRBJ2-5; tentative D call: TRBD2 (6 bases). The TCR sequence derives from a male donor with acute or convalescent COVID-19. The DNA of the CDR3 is TGTGCCACCACCGGGAGTTCCCCAGAGACCCAGTACTTC. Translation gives CATTGSSPETQYF.